This T cell receptor beta chain was recorded in a study of monozygotic twins with inflammatory bowel disease. The study's findings and limits: With others, IBD patients shared fewer clonotypes than healthy twins did, especially with disease activity. There were differing immunosuppressive treatments, which may have added variability to patient repertoires.

The RNA usage for each TCR library was approximately 3,500 ng of total RNA. Amplification used two nested PCRs: 15 to 20 cycles, then eight to ten cycles, on TCRalpha/TCRbeta cDNA. Using the 5' RACE reads, TCRdb records one entry per CDR3 protein without DNA. The sample has roughly 330,000 distinct CDR3 sequences; the top ten hold roughly 2%. As for this clonotype: Its specificity is not known.

The CDR3 loop spans 18 amino acids. Germline V CDR1 and CDR2: SGHAT, FQNNGV. Material: blood. This TCR was sampled from a human donor with ulcerative colitis or Crohn's disease, or a healthy co-twin of an affected twin (not recorded which). The rearrangement links TRBV11-2 to TRBJ1-1; TCRdb calls TRBD1, which cannot be checked without DNA. The CDR3 here is CASRSTGQVSTGDTEAFF.